This note documents a single TCR beta chain sequence. The antigen is not known. The sample is drawn from a study of post-analysis software for immune sequencing data. Study-level background: Multiple sclerosis in the patients followed relapsing-remitting, secondary progressive and progressive-relapsing courses. Study outcomes and limitations: About 5 TRBV segments were significantly more frequent in patients than in controls. TRBV5-6, TRBV5-1 and TRBV20-1 were among these segments. Samples prepared in the same batch strongly co-clustered by F measure. People with multiple sclerosis had a significantly lower normalized Chao1 diversity than controls did.

Built from TCR beta cDNA, the libraries had unique molecular identifiers in them. One entry per CDR3 protein results from TCRdb running MiXCR on the PCR reads. The sample carries about 810,000 distinct CDR3 sequences, about 53% recorded once. Trimming shortened V by 5 bases and J by 8 bases, and 15 bases separated the two germline ends. Germline V lookup: CDR1 SEHNR, CDR2 FQNEAQ (reference sequence). The CDR3 has 13 amino acids. Material: blood. The chain recombines TRBV7-9 with TRBJ1-2; a possible D gene is TRBD1 (6 bases). The sequence derives from a girl between 10 and 17 years old with multiple sclerosis. CDR3 in DNA: TGTGCCAGCAGCGAGACAGGCCCTCGGGGCTACACCTTC. Protein product: CASSETGPRGYTF.